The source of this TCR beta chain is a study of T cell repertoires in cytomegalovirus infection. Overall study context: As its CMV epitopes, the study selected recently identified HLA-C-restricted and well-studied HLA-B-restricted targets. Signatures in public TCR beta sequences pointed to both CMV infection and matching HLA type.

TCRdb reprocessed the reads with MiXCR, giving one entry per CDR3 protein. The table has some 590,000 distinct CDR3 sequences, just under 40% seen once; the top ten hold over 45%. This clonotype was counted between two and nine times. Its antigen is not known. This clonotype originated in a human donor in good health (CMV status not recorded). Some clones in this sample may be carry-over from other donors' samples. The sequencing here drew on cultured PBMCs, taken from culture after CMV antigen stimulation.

CDR3 loop: CASSLEAGKGYEQYF. CDR3 bases: TGTGCCAGCAGCTTAGAGGCAGGGAAGGGCTACGAGCAGTACTTC. The chain has TRBV7-6 and TRBJ2-7; perhaps TRBD1 as D (5 bases). Trimming stripped 1 base from V and 3 bases from J, with 13 bases between. Per the germline V gene, CDR1 is SGHVS and CDR2 is FNYEAQ. The CDR3 extends over 15 amino acids.